This T cell receptor (beta chain) stems from a study of OX40 agonist ivuxolimab in advanced cancers. General study results and limits: Mean expanded clone counts were higher in CD8+ than CD4+ T cells.

Repertoires were generated with immunoSEQ multiplex PCR, while TCRdb's copy carries only in-frame clones and drops some. Among 40,000 or so clones, around 90% were seen once, and the ten largest hold more than 15%. This clone was detected only a few times. The antigen remains unidentified. The CDR3 runs 9 residues. Germline V gene data show CDR1 as MNHNY and CDR2 as SVGAGI (reference sequence). The V and J ends lost 11 bases and 3 bases respectively, with 5 bases between them. This chain uses TRBV6-6 with TRBJ2-7; D is possibly TRBD1 or TRBD2 (5 bases each). Sequencing was performed on CD4+ or CD8+ T cells sorted from blood, taken in a trial of the OX40 agonist ivuxolimab. The TCR originated in an adult with an advanced solid tumor such as melanoma, head and neck, liver or kidney cancer. The CDR3 DNA sequence: TGTGCCGGGGGCTACGAGCAGTACTTC. This encodes CAGGYEQYF.